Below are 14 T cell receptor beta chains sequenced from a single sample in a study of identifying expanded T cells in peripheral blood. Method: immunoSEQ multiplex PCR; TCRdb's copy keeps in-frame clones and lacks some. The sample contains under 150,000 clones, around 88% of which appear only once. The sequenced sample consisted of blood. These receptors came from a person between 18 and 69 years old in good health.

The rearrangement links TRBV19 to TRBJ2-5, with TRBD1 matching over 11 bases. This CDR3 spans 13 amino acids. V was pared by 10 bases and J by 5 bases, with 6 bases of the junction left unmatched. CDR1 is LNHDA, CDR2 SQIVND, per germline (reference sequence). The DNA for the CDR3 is TGTGCCACTGAGGACAGGGGGCGCGAGACCCAGTACTTC. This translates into CATEDRGRETQYF.

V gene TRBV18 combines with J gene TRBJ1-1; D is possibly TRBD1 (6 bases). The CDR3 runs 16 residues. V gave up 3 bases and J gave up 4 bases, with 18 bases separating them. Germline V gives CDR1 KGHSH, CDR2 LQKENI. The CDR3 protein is CASSPSPITGFTEAFF. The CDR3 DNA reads TGTGCCAGCTCACCCTCCCCAATTACAGGGTTCACTGAAGCTTTCTTT.

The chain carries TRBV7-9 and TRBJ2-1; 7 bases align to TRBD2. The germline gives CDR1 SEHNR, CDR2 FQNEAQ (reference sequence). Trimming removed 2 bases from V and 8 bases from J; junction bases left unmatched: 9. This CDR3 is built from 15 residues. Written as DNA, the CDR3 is TGTGCCAGCAGCTTATCGGCGGGAGCCCTCGATGAGCAGTTCTTC. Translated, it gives CASSLSAGALDEQFF.

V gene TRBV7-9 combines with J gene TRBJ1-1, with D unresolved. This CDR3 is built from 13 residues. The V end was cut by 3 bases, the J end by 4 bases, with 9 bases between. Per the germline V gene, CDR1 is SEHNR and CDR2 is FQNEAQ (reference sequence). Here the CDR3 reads CASSFGSGTEAFF. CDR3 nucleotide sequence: TGTGCCAGCAGCTTTGGGAGTGGCACTGAAGCTTTCTTT.

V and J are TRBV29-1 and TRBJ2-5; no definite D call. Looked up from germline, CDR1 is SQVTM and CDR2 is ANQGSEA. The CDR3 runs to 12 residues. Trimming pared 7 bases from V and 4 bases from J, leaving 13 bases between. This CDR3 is CSGYLDGETQYF. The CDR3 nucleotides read TGCAGCGGGTACTTGGATGGAGAGACCCAGTACTTC. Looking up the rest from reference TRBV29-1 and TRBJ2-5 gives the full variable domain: SAVISQKPSRDICQRGTSLTIQCQVDSQVTMMFWYRQQPGQSLTLIATANQGSEATYESGFVIDKFPISRPNLTFSTLTVSNMSPEDSSIYLCSGYLDGETQYFGPGTRLLVL.

The CDR3 nucleotides read TGTGCCAGCAGTGACAAGCTGGCGCGAACGCAGTATTTT. It specifies CASSDKLARTQYF. This chain links TRBV6-4 with TRBJ2-3; D is undetermined. From germline, CDR1 is MRHNA and CDR2 SNTAGT. The CDR3 extends over 13 amino acids. The V end was cut by 2 bases, the J end by 9 bases, with 12 bases between.

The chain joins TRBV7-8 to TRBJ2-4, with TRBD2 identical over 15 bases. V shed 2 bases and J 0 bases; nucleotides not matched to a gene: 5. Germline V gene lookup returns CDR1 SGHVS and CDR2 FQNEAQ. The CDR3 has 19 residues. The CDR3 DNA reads TGTGCCAGCAGCTTACTTGGGACTAGCGGGAGGCTAGCCAAAAACATTCAGTACTTC. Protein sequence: CASSLLGTSGRLAKNIQYF.

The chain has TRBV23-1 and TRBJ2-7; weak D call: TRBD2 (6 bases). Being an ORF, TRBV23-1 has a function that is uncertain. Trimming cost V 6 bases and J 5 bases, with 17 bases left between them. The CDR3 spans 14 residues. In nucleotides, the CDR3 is TGCGCCAGCAGCCGACTAGTCCCCCGTCACGAGCAGTACTTC. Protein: CASSRLVPRHEQYF.

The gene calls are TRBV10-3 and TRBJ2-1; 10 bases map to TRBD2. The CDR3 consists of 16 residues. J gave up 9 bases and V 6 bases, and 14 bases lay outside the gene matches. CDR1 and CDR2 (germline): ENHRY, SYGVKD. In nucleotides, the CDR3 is TGTGCCATCAGAAGCGGGGGGGCCAGGTCTTCAGGTGAGCAGTTCTTC. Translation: CAIRSGGARSSGEQFF.

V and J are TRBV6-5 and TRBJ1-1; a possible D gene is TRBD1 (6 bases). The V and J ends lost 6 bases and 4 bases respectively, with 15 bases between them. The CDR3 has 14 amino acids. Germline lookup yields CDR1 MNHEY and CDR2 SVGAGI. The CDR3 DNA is TGTGCCAGCAGAATAAAACAGGGTATCACTGAAGCTTTCTTT. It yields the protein CASRIKQGITEAFF.

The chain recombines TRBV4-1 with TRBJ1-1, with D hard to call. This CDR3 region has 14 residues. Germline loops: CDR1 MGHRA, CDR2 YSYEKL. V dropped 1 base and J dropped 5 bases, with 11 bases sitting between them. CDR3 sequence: CASSQGIVGTEAFF. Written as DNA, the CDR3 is TGCGCCAGCAGCCAAGGGATTGTGGGGACTGAAGCTTTCTTT.

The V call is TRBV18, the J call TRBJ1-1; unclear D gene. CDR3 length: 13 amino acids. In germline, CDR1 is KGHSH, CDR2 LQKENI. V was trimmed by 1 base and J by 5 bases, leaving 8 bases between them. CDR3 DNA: TGTGCCAGCTCACCACGGCAGGAGACTGAAGCTTTCTTT. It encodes CASSPRQETEAFF.

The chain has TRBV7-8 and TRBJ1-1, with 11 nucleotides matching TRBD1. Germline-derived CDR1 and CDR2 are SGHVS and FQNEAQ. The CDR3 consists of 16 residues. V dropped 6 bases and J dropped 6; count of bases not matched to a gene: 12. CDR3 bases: TGTGCCAGCAGTCGCAGACCGGGACAGGGGGGTTCTGAAGCTTTCTTT. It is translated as CASSRRPGQGGSEAFF.

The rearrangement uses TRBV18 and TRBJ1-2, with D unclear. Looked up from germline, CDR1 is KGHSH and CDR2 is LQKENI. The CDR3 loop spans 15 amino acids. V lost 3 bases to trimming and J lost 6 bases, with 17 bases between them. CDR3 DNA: TGTGCCAGCTCACCTTCCCGTGGGGTGGAGGATGGCTACACCTTC. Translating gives CASSPSRGVEDGYTF. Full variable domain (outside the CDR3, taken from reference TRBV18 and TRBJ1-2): NAGVMQNPRHLVRRRGQEARLRCSPMKGHSHVYWYRQLPEEGLKFMVYLQKENIIDESGMPKERFSAEFPKEGPSILRIQQVVRGDSAAYFCASSPSRGVEDGYTFGSGTRLTVV.